These 15 T cell receptor beta chains originate from one sample sequenced in a study of T-cell reconstitution after alpha-beta-depleted transplantation in children. A library of TCRbeta sequences, prepared with unique molecular identifiers, was generated. TCRdb reprocessed the PCR reads with MiXCR, giving one entry per CDR3 protein. The table lists some 200,000 distinct CDR3 sequences, approximately 11% of them singletons. The sequencing used PBMCs, collected before TCRalphabeta/CD19-depleted stem cell transplant. The receptors originated from a child less than two years old with acute myeloid leukemia, due to receive a stem cell transplant.

Note on this clonotype: The conserved closing phenylalanine or tryptophan is absent in this CDR3, likely reflecting a read error. In DNA form, the CDR3 reads TGTGCCAGCAGCTTAGGTACTGAGCAGTTCTCC. It specifies CASSLGTEQFS. The chain carries TRBV11-2 and TRBJ2-1; no reliable D call. CDR3 length: 11 residues. Per germline, CDR1 SGHAT and CDR2 FQNNGV. The ends were cut back, 1 base at V and 9 bases at J, with 4 bases in the middle.

Worth noting for this clonotype: Germline is not matched at one junction end, which may reflect a read error. The V gene is TRBV6-2 or TRBV6-3, the J gene TRBJ1-1; 9 bases match TRBD1. The CDR3 contains 15 residues. The germline CDR1 and CDR2 sequences are MNHEY and SVGEGT. CDR3 bases: TGTGACAGCAGTAGGAATCGACAGGGGGGCACTGAAGCTTTCTTT. It translates to CDSSRNRQGGTEAFF.

This clonotype was observed many times. The chain carries TRBV5-5 and TRBJ2-2, with D possibly being TRBD2 (6 bases). V lost 2 bases and J lost 7, with 15 bases in between. This CDR3 comprises 15 residues. Per germline, CDR1 SGHKS and CDR2 YYEKEE (reference sequence). The CDR3 region is CASSFVGSGVGELFF. CDR3 in DNA: TGTGCCAGCAGCTTTGTCGGGAGCGGCGTCGGGGAGCTGTTTTTT.

This clonotype was picked up many times. The DNA for the CDR3 is TGCAGTGCCGCTGGGGCTAGCGGGGGGGCTAACAATGAGCAGTTCTTC. Amino acid sequence: CSAAGASGGANNEQFF. The rearrangement joins TRBV20-1 to TRBJ2-1; 12 bases are shared with TRBD2. CDR1 and CDR2 from the germline V gene are DFQATT and SNEGSKA (reference sequence). V lost 6 bases, J lost 5 bases, and 11 bases stayed unmatched. The CDR3 consists of 16 residues.

In its sample, this clonotype was seen many times. The rearrangement uses TRBV4-2 and TRBJ1-1; no clear D gene. CDR1 is LGHNA and CDR2 is YNFKEQ in the germline V gene. With 4 bases removed from V and 7 bases from J, the gap between germline ends came to 10 bases. CDR3 length: 12 amino acids. The CDR3 loop is CASSRTSSEAFF. The CDR3 bases are TGTGCCAGCAGCCGAACGTCCAGTGAAGCTTTCTTT.

V is TRBV4-2 and J is TRBJ2-3; D gene ambiguous. The CDR3 totals 13 residues. Germline loops: CDR1 LGHNA, CDR2 YNFKEQ. Trimming stripped 4 bases from V and 3 bases from J, with 8 bases between. The CDR3, as DNA: TGTGCCAGCAGCCCCGCCCTAACAGATACGCAGTATTTT. Translating it yields CASSPALTDTQYF.

This clonotype has only a few counts. The chain recombines TRBV7-2 with TRBJ2-7; 8 bases map to TRBD1. The CDR3 runs 17 residues. CDR1 is SGHTA and CDR2 is FQGNSA in the germline V gene. V was clipped by 2 bases and J by 0 bases; unmatched bases: 9. The CDR3, as DNA: TGTGCCAGCAGCTTACCCCCGGACAGGGCTAACTCCTACGAGCAGTACTTC. Encoded protein: CASSLPPDRANSYEQYF.

This clonotype was seen many times. The chain joins TRBV5-1 to TRBJ1-1; D is unresolved. V lost 0 bases, J lost 0 bases, and 9 bases lay in between. Germline lookup yields CDR1 SGHRS and CDR2 YFSETQ. CDR3 length: 15 amino acids. The CDR3 bases are TGCGCCAGCAGCTTGGGTGCGTCGATGAACACTGAAGCTTTCTTT. It yields the protein CASSLGASMNTEAFF.

Ten or more counts support this clonotype. The chain uses TRBV20-1 and TRBJ1-5, with 7 bases fitting TRBD1. Germline V lookup: CDR1 DFQATT, CDR2 SNEGSKA (reference sequence). The junction had 6 bases not matched to a gene; V was cut back by 6 bases and J by 4 bases. There are 13 residues in the CDR3. The CDR3 protein is CSAPGQPNQPQHF. CDR3 nucleotide sequence: TGCAGTGCACCGGGACAGCCGAATCAGCCCCAGCATTTT.

As regards this clonotype: Possible read error: a much larger clone is one base away. The rearrangement links TRBV20-1 to TRBJ2-1, with D possibly matching TRBD2 (5 bases). The germline V and J ends were trimmed by 4 bases and 12 bases, with 22 bases remaining between them. Germline CDR1 reads DFQATT; CDR2 reads SNEGSKA (reference sequence). The CDR3 runs 14 residues. The CDR3 DNA reads as TGCAGTGCTAAAGCGGACCCGAGTTCCTCGAGGCAGTTCTTC. Translating it yields CSAKADPSSSRQFF.

V usage is TRBV10-3 and J usage is TRBJ2-3; D call uncertain. Germline CDR1 is ENHRY and CDR2 is SYGVKD. This CDR3 is built from 14 residues. Between the trimmed V and J ends, which lost 9 bases and 2 bases, there was a span of 15 bases. CDR3 in amino acids: CAIGPSGDTDTQYF. CDR3 nucleotides: TGTGCCATTGGTCCATCGGGCGACACAGATACGCAGTATTTT.

This clonotype was recorded many times. V is TRBV9 and J is TRBJ2-1; D is possibly TRBD1 (6 bases). CDR3 length: 16 residues. Between the trimmed V and J ends, which lost 0 bases and 0 bases, there was a span of 10 bases. The germline CDR1 and CDR2 sequences are SGDLS and YYNGEE. In DNA form, the CDR3 reads TGTGCCAGCAGCGTAGGGGGGACAAACTCCTACAATGAGCAGTTCTTC. Encoded protein: CASSVGGTNSYNEQFF.

This clonotype was recorded at least ten times. The chain joins TRBV20-1 to TRBJ2-7; TRBD2 agrees at 8 bases. CDR3 length equals 16 residues. Germline V gives CDR1 DFQATT, CDR2 SNEGSKA (reference sequence). J was trimmed by 1 base and V by 1 base; bases with no gene match: 9. The CDR3 spells CSARAGGSGGSYEQYF. The CDR3 DNA sequence: TGCAGTGCTAGAGCCGGGGGGAGCGGGGGTTCCTACGAGCAGTACTTC.

The rearrangement links TRBV28 to TRBJ1-6; no clear D. V lost 4 bases and J lost 6, with 7 bases in between. The CDR3 has 13 residues. Per the germline V gene, CDR1 is MDHEN and CDR2 is SYDVKM. CDR3 bases: TGTGCCAGCAGTTCTTTAAGTAATTCACCCCTCCACTTT. This sequence encodes CASSSLSNSPLHF. Filled out from reference TRBV28 and TRBJ1-6, the complete variable domain reads DVKVTQSSRYLVKRTGEKVFLECVQDMDHENMFWYRQDPGLGLRLIYFSYDVKMKEKGDIPEGYSVSREKKERFSLILESASTNQTSMYLCASSSLSNSPLHFGNGTRLTVT.

This clonotype was observed at least ten times. This chain joins TRBV20-1 and TRBJ2-1, with D possibly TRBD1 on 5 matching bases. V lost 0 bases and J lost 2, with 14 bases in between. Germline CDR1 and CDR2: DFQATT and SNEGSKA (reference sequence). This CDR3 has 16 amino acids. The CDR3 spells CSAREGALPTYNEQFF. The CDR3 DNA reads TGCAGTGCTAGAGAAGGGGCCTTACCGACCTACAATGAGCAGTTCTTC.